Listed below are T cell receptor beta chains from one sample, sequenced in a study of T cell responses to AZD1222 COVID-19 vaccine. The table came from immunoSEQ multiplex PCR; TCRdb's copy has only in-frame clones and leaves some out. The sample lists approximately 110,000 clones, 85% to 90% seen once, with 6% to 8% in the top ten. The input for sequencing was peripheral blood, taken on day 0 of AZD1222 vaccination. These receptors all come from an adult in good health. The CDR3 runs from the conserved cysteine through the conserved F or W. Each record gives: D gene, J gene, V gene, clone size, CDR3 protein, CDR3 DNA. A D gene is named only where the DNA matches it firmly. Expanded clones are given a class, and other clones once, few, many or no size at all.

>-|TRBJ2-4|TRBV18|-
CASSPTTISAKNIQYF
TGTGCCAGCTCACCAACGACAATTTCGGCCAAAAACATTCAGTACTTC
>-|TRBJ2-1|TRBV5-6|-
CASSFRRGRVYNEQFF
TGTGCCAGCAGCTTTAGGAGGGGACGAGTATACAATGAGCAGTTCTTC
>-|TRBJ2-3|TRBV28|-
CASSSTGSSTDTQYF
TGTGCCAGCAGTTCGACAGGCTCTAGCACAGATACGCAGTATTTT
>-|TRBJ1-2|TRBV7-2|few
CASSLGQGRGYTF
TGTGCCAGCAGCTTAGGGCAGGGGAGAGGCTACACCTTC
>-|TRBJ2-7|TRBV4-3|-
CASSHTRGREQYF
TGCGCCAGCAGCCATACGCGGGGCCGCGAGCAGTACTTC
>-|TRBJ1-2|TRBV2|once
CASSEGDGYTF
TGTGCCAGCAGTGAGGGGGATGGCTACACCTTC
>TRBD2|TRBJ2-3|TRBV10-1|-
CASSELAATDTQYF
TGCGCCAGCAGTGAACTAGCGGCGACAGATACGCAGTATTTT
>TRBD1|TRBJ1-4|TRBV7-9|-
CASSFAGGGPNEKLFF
TGTGCCAGCAGCTTCGCAGGGGGCGGGCCTAATGAAAAACTGTTTTTT
>TRBD1|TRBJ1-5|TRBV19|-
CASSKTRGQSNQPQHF
TGTGCCAGTAGTAAGACCAGGGGACAGAGCAATCAGCCCCAGCATTTT
>-|TRBJ1-2|TRBV3-1/TRBV3-2|-
CASSQDPNYGYTF
TGTGCCAGCAGCCAAGACCCTAACTATGGCTACACCTTC
>-|TRBJ2-2|TRBV27|-
CASSFGTQPNTGELFF
TGTGCCAGCAGTTTTGGGACCCAACCGAACACCGGGGAGCTGTTTTTT
>-|TRBJ2-7|TRBV19|-
CASSIGMSYEQYF
TGTGCCAGTAGTATTGGCATGTCCTACGAGCAGTACTTC
>TRBD1|TRBJ1-1|TRBV28|-
CASRTGARTEAFF
TGTGCCAGCAGGACAGGGGCGAGGACTGAAGCTTTCTTT
>TRBD1|TRBJ1-2|TRBV6-2/TRBV6-3|-
CASSSGQAYGYTF
TGTGCCAGCAGTTCTGGACAGGCCTATGGCTACACCTTC
>-|TRBJ2-2|TRBV9|few
CASSVAWGLNTGELFF
TGTGCCAGCAGCGTAGCTTGGGGCCTGAACACCGGGGAGCTGTTTTTT
>-|TRBJ2-2|TRBV18|-
CASSPRRGDTGELFF
TGTGCCAGCTCACCACGGAGGGGAGACACCGGGGAGCTGTTTTTT
>-|TRBJ2-1|TRBV5-1|-
CASRDYGGRNNEQFF
TGCGCCAGCAGGGATTACGGCGGTAGAAACAATGAGCAGTTCTTC
>-|TRBJ1-2|TRBV7-2|-
CASSRDGYTF
TGTGCCAGCAGCCGGGATGGCTACACCTTC
>-|TRBJ1-5|TRBV30|-
CAWMGINQPQHF
TGTGCCTGGATGGGGATCAATCAGCCCCAGCATTTT
>TRBD1|TRBJ2-1|TRBV9|-
CASSPIQGAGDNEQFF
TGTGCCAGCAGCCCTATCCAGGGGGCGGGCGACAATGAGCAGTTCTTC
>-|TRBJ1-2|TRBV18|once
CASSATASPPYGYTF
TGTGCCAGCTCAGCAACGGCGTCCCCGCCCTATGGCTACACCTTC
>-|TRBJ2-1|TRBV6-5|-
CASGLGEQFF
TGTGCCAGCGGTCTAGGGGAGCAGTTCTTC
>-|TRBJ1-1|TRBV4-2|-
CASSQDGARGGTEAFF
TGTGCCAGCAGCCAAGATGGGGCCAGGGGTGGCACTGAAGCTTTCTTT
>-|TRBJ2-7|TRBV6-5|-
CASSYGGGKAYEQYF
TGTGCCAGCAGTTACGGGGGTGGTAAGGCCTACGAGCAGTACTTC
>-|TRBJ2-7|TRBV6-5|-
CASSFDRTYEQYF
TGTGCCAGCAGTTTTGACAGAACCTACGAGCAGTACTTC
>-|TRBJ2-6|TRBV9|-
CASSLTGTGANVLTF
TGTGCCAGCAGCCTAACAGGTACTGGGGCCAACGTCCTGACTTTC
>-|TRBJ2-3|TRBV12-3/TRBV12-4|-
CASSLGEEDTQYF
TGTGCCAGCAGTTTGGGGGAGGAAGATACGCAGTATTTT
>-|TRBJ1-1|TRBV7-8|-
CASSLPLRGTEAFF
TGTGCCAGCAGCTTACCCCTGAGGGGCACTGAAGCTTTCTTT
>TRBD1|TRBJ1-3|TRBV28|-
CASRATGSGNTIYF
TGTGCCAGCAGGGCGACAGGGTCGGGAAACACCATATATTTT
>-|TRBJ1-6|TRBV18|-
CASSPRDGNNSPLHF
TGTGCCAGCTCACCCCGGGACGGAAATAATTCACCCCTCCACTTT
>-|TRBJ2-1|TRBV5-1|-
CASSLDQGGYNEQFF
TGCGCCAGCAGCTTGGACCAGGGGGGCTACAATGAGCAGTTCTTC
>TRBD1|TRBJ2-7|TRBV7-7|-
CASSLGTGPYEQYF
TGTGCCAGCAGCTTAGGGACAGGCCCCTACGAGCAGTACTTC
>-|TRBJ2-7|TRBV21-1|-
CASSHPSTRYEQYF
TGTGCCAGCAGCCACCCCTCTACCCGGTACGAGCAGTACTTC
>-|TRBJ1-1|TRBV7-9|-
CASSLLTGQNTEAFF
TGTGCCAGCAGCTTGTTGACAGGCCAAAACACTGAAGCTTTCTTT
>-|TRBJ1-2|TRBV24-1|-
CATSGSSWGYTF
TGTGCCACCAGTGGATCGTCCTGGGGCTACACCTTC
>TRBD2|TRBJ2-3|TRBV29-1|-
CSVDEREGTYTQYF
TGCAGCGTTGACGAGCGGGAGGGGACATATACGCAGTATTTT
>-|TRBJ2-6|TRBV28|-
CASSLSGGSGANVLTF
TGTGCCAGCAGTTTATCTGGAGGGTCCGGGGCCAACGTCCTGACTTTC
>TRBD1|TRBJ2-7|TRBV6-6|-
CASSRTGGAYEQYF
TGTGCCAGCAGCCGGACAGGGGGCGCGTACGAGCAGTACTTC
>TRBD1|TRBJ1-4|TRBV28|-
CASHRTGANEKLFF
TGTGCCAGCCATCGGACAGGGGCTAATGAAAAACTGTTTTTT
>TRBD2|TRBJ2-1|TRBV10-3|-
CAISGLAGVGEQFF
TGTGCCATCAGTGGACTAGCGGGAGTCGGTGAGCAGTTCTTC
>TRBD2|TRBJ2-2|TRBV11-3|-
CASSLESSGTRTGELFF
TGTGCCAGCAGCTTAGAGTCCAGCGGGACGAGAACCGGGGAGCTGTTTTTT
>-|TRBJ1-2|TRBV20-1|-
CSARQYGYTF
TGCAGTGCCAGACAGTATGGCTACACCTTC